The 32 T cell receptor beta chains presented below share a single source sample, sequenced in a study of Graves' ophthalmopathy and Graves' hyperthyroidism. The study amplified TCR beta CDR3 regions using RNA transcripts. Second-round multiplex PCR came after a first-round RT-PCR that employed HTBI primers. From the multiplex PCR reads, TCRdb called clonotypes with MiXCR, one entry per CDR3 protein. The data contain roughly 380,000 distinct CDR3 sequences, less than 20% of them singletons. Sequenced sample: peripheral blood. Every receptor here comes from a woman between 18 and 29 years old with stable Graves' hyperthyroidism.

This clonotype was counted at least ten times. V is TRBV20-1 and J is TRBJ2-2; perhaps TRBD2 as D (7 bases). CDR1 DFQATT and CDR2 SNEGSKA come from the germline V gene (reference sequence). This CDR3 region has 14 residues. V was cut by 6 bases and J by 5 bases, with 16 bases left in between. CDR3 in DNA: TGCAGTGCAGGCGGGGGCCACGGTACCGGGGAGCTGTTTTTT. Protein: CSAGGGHGTGELFF.

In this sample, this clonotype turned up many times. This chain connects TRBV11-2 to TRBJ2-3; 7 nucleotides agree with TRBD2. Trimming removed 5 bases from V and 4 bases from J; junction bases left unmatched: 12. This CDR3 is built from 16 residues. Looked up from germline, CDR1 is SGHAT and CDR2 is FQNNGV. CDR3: CASSAWAGVGADTQYF. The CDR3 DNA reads TGTGCCAGCAGCGCATGGGCGGGGGTAGGCGCAGATACGCAGTATTTT.

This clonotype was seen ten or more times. The CDR3: CASSPDYTEAFF. The DNA for the CDR3 is TGTGCCAGCAGTCCGGATTACACTGAAGCTTTCTTT. This sequence joins TRBV2 and TRBJ1-1; D not certain. The CDR3 is made up of 12 amino acids. The V gene lost 5 bases and the J gene lost 3 bases, with 7 bases spanning the gap. CDR1 is SNHLY and CDR2 is FYNNEI in the germline V gene.

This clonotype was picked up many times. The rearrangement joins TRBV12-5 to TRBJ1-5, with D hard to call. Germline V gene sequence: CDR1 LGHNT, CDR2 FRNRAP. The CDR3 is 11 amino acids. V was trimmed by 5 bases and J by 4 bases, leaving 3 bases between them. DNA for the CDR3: TGTGCTAGTGGTCCGAATCAGCCCCAGCATTTT. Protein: CASGPNQPQHF.

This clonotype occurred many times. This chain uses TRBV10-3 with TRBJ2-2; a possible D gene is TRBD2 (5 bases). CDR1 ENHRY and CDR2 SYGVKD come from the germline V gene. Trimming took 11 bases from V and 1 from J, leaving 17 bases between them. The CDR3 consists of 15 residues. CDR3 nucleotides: TGTGCCGGAACAAGTGCCGGGATGAACACCGGGGAGCTGTTTTTT. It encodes CAGTSAGMNTGELFF.

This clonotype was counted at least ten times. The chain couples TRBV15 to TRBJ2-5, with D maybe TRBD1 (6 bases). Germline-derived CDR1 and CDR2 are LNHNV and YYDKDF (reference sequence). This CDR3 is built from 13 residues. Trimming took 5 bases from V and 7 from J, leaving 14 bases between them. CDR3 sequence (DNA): TGTGCCACCAGCGGACGGACAGATAGGACCCAGTACTTC. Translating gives CATSGRTDRTQYF.

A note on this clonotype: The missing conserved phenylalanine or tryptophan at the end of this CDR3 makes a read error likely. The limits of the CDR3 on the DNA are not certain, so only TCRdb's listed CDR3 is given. CDR3 sequence reads: CASSWTGARPTEACL. J is TRBJ1-1 and V is TRBV6-1; TRBD1 was called by the table and not checked on the DNA. Germline CDR1 reads MNHNS; CDR2 reads SASEGT. A total of 15 residues make up the CDR3, ends included.

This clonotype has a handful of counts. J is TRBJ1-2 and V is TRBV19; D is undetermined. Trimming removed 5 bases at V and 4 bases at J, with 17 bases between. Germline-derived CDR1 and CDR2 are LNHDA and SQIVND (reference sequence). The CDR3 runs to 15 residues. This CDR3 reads CASSSPPDTTYGYTF. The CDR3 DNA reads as TGTGCCAGTAGTTCACCCCCTGACACTACCTATGGCTACACCTTC.

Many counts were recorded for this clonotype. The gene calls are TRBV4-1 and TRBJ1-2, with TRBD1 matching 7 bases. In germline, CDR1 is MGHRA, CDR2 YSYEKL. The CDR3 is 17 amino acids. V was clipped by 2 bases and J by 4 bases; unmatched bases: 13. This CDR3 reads CASSQLSDRALFYGYTF. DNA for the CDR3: TGCGCCAGCAGCCAATTATCCGACAGGGCGCTATTCTATGGCTACACCTTC.

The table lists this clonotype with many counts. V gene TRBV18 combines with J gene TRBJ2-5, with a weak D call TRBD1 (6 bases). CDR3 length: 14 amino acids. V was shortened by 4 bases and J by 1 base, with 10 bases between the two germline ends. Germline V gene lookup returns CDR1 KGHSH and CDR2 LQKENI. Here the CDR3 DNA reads TGTGCCAGCTCACAGCAGGACAGCCAAGAGACCCAGTACTTC. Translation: CASSQQDSQETQYF.

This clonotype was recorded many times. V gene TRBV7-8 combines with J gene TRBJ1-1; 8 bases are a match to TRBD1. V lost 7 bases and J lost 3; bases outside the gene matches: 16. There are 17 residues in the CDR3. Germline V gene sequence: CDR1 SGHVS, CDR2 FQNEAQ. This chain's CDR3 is CASIRDRRMPVDTEAFF. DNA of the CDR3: TGTGCCAGCATCAGGGACAGGAGAATGCCTGTGGACACTGAAGCTTTCTTT.

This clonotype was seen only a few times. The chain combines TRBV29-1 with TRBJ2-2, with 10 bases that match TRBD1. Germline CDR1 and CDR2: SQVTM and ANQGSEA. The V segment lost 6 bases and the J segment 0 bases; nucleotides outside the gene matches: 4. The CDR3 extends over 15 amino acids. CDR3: CSVATGGSNTGELFF. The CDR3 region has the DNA TGCAGCGTGGCGACAGGGGGCTCGAACACCGGGGAGCTGTTTTTT.

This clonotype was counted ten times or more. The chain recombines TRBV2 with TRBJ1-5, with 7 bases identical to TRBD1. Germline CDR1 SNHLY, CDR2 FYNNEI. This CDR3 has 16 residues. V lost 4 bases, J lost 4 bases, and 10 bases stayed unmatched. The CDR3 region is CASSVSGQLRNQPQHF. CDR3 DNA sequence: TGTGCCAGCAGTGTCTCGGGACAGCTGAGGAATCAGCCCCAGCATTTT.

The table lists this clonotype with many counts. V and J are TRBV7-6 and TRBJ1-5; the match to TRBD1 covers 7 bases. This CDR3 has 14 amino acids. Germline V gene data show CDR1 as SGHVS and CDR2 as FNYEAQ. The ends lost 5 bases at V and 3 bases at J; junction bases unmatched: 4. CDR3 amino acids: CASSPGQINQPQHF. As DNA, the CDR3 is TGTGCCAGCAGCCCGGGACAGATCAATCAGCCCCAGCATTTT.

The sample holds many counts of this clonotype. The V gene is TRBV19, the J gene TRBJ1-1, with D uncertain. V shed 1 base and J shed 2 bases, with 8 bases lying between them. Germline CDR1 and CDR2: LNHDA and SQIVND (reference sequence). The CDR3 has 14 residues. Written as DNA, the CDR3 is TGTGCCAGTAGTATAGTCCTCAGCAACACTGAAGCTTTCTTT. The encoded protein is CASSIVLSNTEAFF.

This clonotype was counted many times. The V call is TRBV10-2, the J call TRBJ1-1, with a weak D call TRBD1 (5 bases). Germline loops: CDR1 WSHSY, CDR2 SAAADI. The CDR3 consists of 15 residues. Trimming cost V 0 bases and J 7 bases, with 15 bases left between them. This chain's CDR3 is CASSESGQGGSEAFF. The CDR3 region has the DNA TGCGCCAGCAGTGAGTCGGGGCAGGGAGGGAGTGAAGCTTTCTTT.

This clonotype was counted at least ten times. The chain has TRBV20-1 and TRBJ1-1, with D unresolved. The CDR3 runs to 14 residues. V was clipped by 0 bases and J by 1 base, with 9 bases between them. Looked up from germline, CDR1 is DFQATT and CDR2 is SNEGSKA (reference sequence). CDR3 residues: CSAREGGGNTEAFF. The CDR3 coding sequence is TGCAGTGCTAGAGAGGGAGGAGGGAACACTGAAGCTTTCTTT.

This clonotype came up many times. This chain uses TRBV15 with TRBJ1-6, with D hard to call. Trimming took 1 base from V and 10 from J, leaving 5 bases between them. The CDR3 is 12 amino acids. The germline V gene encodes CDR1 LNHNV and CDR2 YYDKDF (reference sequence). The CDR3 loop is CATSRAISPLHF. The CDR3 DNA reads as TGTGCCACCAGCAGAGCAATATCACCCCTCCACTTT. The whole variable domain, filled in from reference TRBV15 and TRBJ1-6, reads DAMVIQNPRYQVTQFGKPVTLSCSQTLNHNVMYWYQQKSSQAPKLLFHYYDKDFNNEADTPDNFQSRRPNTSFCFLDIRSPGLGDTAMYLCATSRAISPLHFGNGTRLTVT.

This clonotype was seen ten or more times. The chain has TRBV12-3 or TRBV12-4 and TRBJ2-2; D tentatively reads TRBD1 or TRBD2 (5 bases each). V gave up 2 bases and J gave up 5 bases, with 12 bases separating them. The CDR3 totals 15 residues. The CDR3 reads CASSLSTGPTGELFF. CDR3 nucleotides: TGTGCCAGCAGTTTATCAACGGGGCCAACCGGGGAGCTGTTTTTT.

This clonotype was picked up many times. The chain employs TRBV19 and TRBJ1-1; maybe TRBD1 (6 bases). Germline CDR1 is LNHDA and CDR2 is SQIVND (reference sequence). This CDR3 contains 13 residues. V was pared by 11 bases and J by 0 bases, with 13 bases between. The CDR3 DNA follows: TGTGCCGCCCTGGGACAAATGAACACTGAAGCTTTCTTT. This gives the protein CAALGQMNTEAFF.

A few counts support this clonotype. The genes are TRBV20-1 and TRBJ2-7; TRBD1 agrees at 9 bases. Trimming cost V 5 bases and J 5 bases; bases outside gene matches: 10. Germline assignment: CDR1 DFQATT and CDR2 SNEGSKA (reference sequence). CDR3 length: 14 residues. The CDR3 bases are TGCAGTGCTGATTCCCCCGGGACAGGGAACGAGCAGTACTTC. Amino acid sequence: CSADSPGTGNEQYF.

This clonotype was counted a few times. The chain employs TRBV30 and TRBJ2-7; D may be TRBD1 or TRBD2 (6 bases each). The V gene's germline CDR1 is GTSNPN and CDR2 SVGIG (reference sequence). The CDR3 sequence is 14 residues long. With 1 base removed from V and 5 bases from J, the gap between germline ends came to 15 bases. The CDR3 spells CAWSDKGGLDEQYF. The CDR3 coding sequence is TGTGCCTGGAGTGATAAAGGGGGGTTGGACGAGCAGTACTTC.

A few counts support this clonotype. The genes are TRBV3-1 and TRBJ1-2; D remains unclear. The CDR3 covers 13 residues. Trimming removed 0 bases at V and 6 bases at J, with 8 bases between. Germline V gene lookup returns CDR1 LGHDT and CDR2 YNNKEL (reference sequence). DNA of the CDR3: TGTGCCAGCAGCCAAGATAAAAGTGATGGCTACACCTTC. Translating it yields CASSQDKSDGYTF.

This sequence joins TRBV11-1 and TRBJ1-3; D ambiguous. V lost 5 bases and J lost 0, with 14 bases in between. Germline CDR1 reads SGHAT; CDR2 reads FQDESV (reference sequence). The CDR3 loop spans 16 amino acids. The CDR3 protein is CASSPEWAVSGNTIYF. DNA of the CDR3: TGTGCCAGCAGCCCGGAGTGGGCAGTCTCTGGAAACACCATATATTTT.

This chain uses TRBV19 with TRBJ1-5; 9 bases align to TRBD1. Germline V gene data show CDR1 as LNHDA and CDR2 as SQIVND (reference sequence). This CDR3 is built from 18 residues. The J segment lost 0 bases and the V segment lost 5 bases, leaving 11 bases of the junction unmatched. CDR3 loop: CASSLHSGQGSSNQPQHF. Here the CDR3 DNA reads TGTGCCAGTAGTCTACATTCCGGACAGGGGAGTAGCAATCAGCCCCAGCATTTT.

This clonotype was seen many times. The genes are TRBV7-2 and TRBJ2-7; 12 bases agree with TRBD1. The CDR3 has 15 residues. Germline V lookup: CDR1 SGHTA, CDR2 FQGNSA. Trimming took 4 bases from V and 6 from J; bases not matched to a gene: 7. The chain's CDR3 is CASSSPGTGGFEQYF. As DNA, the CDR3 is TGTGCCAGCAGCTCACCCGGGACAGGGGGCTTCGAGCAGTACTTC.

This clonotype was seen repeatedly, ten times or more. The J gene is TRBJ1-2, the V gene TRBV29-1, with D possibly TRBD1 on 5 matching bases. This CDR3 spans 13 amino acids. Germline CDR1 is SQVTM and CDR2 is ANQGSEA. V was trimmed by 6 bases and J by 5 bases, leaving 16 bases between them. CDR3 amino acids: CSVGGDGAYGYTF. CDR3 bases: TGCAGCGTCGGGGGGGACGGGGCGTATGGCTACACCTTC.

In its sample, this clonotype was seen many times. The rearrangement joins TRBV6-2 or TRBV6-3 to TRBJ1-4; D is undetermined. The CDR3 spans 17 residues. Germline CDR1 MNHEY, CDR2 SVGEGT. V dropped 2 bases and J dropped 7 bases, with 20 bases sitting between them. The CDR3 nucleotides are TGTGCCAGCAGTTACCCGGTTAGAGATAGGGAACGTGAAAAACTGTTTTTT. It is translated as CASSYPVRDREREKLFF.

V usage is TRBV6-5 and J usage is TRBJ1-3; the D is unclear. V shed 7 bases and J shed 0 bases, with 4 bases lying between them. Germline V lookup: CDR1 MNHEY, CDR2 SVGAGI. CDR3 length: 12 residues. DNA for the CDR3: TGTGCCAGCACTAACTCTGGAAACACCATATATTTT. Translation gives CASTNSGNTIYF.

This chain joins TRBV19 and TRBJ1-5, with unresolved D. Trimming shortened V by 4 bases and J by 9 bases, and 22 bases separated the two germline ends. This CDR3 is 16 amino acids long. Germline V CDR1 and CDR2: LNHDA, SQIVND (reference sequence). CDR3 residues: CASSTPDYRLEGPQHF. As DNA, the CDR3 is TGTGCCAGTAGTACCCCGGACTACCGTCTCGAAGGGCCCCAGCATTTT.

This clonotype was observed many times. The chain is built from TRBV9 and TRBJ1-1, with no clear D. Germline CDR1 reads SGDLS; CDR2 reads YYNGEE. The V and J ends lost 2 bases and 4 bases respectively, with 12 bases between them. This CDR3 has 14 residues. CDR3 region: CASSVSQVSTEAFF. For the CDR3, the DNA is TGTGCCAGCAGCGTGTCCCAGGTGAGCACTGAAGCTTTCTTT.

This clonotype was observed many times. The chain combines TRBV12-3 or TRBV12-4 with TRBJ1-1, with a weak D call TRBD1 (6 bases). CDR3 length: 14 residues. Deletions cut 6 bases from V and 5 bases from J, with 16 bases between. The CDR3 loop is CASSRWGGGTEAFF. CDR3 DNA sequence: TGTGCCAGCAGCCGATGGGGGGGCGGGACTGAAGCTTTCTTT.